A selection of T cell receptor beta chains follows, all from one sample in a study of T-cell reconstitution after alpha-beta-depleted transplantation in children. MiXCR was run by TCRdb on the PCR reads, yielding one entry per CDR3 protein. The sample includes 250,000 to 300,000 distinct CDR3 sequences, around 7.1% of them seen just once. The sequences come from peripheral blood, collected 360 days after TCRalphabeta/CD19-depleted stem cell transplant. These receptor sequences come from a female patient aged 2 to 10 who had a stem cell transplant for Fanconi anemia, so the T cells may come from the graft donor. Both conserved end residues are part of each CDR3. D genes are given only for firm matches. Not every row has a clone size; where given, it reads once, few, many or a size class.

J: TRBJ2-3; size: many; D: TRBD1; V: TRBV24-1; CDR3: CATSDRDRGTDTQYF; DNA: TGTGCCACCAGTGATCGGGACAGGGGCACAGATACGCAGTATTTT
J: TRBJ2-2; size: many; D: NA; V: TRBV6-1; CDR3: CASTPPTNTGELFF; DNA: TGTGCCAGCACACCTCCGACCAACACCGGGGAGCTGTTTTTT
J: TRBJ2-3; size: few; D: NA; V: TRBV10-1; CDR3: CASSESTFVGVGGQYF; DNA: TGCGCCAGCAGTGAGTCGACATTTGTGGGGGTCGGTGGGCAGTATTTT
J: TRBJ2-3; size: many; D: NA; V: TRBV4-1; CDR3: CASSQGVRPSTDTQYF; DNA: TGCGCCAGCAGCCAAGGTGTGCGGCCTAGCACAGATACGCAGTATTTT
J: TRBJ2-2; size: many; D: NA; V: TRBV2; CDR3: CASSSTGPRTGELFF; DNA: TGTGCCAGCAGTTCAACCGGGCCTCGCACCGGGGAGCTGTTTTTT
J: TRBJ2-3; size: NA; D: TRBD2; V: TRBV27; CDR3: CASSPFRGDRFTDTQYF; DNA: TGTGCCAGCAGTCCCTTCCGGGGGGATAGGTTCACAGATACGCAGTATTTT
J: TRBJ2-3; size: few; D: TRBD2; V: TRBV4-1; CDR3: CASSPPERGIDTQYF; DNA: TGCGCCAGCAGCCCCCCAGAGCGGGGGATAGATACGCAGTATTTT
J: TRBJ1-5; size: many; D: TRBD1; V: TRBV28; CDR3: CASSSTDRESQPQHF; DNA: TGTGCCAGCAGTTCGACGGACAGGGAAAGTCAGCCCCAGCATTTT
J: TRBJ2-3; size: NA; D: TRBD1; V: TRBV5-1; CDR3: CASSLARQGTDTQYF; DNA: TGCGCCAGCAGCTTGGCGAGACAGGGTACAGATACGCAGTATTTT
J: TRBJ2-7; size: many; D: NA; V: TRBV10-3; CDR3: CAINPGTPYEQYF; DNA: TGTGCCATCAACCCCGGGACACCCTACGAGCAGTACTTC
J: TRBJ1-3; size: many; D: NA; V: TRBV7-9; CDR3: CASSSNLSGNTIYF; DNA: TGTGCCAGCAGCTCCAACCTCTCTGGAAACACCATATATTTT
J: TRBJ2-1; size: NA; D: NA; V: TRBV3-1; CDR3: CASSQVTAWSNEQFF; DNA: TGTGCCAGCAGCCAAGTAACTGCCTGGAGCAATGAGCAGTTCTTC
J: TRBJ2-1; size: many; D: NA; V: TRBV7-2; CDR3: CASSLGLAVFTYNEQFF; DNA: TGTGCCAGCAGCTTAGGGTTGGCGGTTTTTACCTACAATGAGCAGTTCTTC
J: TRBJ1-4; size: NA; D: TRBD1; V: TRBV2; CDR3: CASRGYRGEKLFF; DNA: TGTGCCAGCAGGGGATACAGGGGCGAAAAACTGTTTTTT